This paragraph reports one T cell receptor beta chain. This entry comes from a study of blood T cell repertoires in COVID-19. Looking at the study overall: Researchers got acute and convalescent COVID-19 samples from the United States, Italy and Spain. Sources were T cells, B-cell-depleted T cells, or PBMCs; the material itself was cDNA or gDNA.

Profiling relied on immunoSEQ multiplex PCR, and the TCRdb table lists in-frame clones only, not all of them. The sample lists approximately 110,000 clones; around 70% were seen once. The CDR3 length is 14 residues. CDR1 is SQVTM and CDR2 is ANQGSEA in the germline V gene. Trimming at V came to 4 bases and at J to 7 bases, leaving 11 bases not matched to a gene. V is TRBV29-1 and J is TRBJ1-1; 8 bases line up with TRBD1. The TCR was taken from an elderly man with COVID-19, enrolled during active disease. The source material was peripheral blood. The CDR3 protein is CSVGGGYRGNEAFF. CDR3 nucleotides: TGCAGCGTTGGGGGCGGTTACAGGGGGAATGAAGCTTTCTTT.